A single sample is the source of the 20 T cell receptor beta chains below, sequenced in a study of blood T cell repertoires in COVID-19. Some clones are missing from TCRdb's copy, which holds only in-frame ones; the method was immunoSEQ multiplex PCR. The table lists about 180,000 clones, less than 90% of them singletons, with around 20% in the top ten. The sample consisted of peripheral blood. These receptors originate from a man aged 65 to 85 with active or convalescent COVID-19.

The genes are TRBV19 and TRBJ1-2; no clear D gene. CDR1 and CDR2 (germline): LNHDA, SQIVND (reference sequence). The CDR3 has 13 amino acids. The V and J ends lost 6 bases and 4 bases respectively, with 12 bases between them. CDR3 residues: CASSRTEPYGYTF. As DNA, the CDR3 is TGTGCCAGTAGCCGTACAGAGCCCTATGGCTACACCTTC.

Here the CDR3 DNA reads TGTGCCACCAGCGGGGGGGGGCCTACAGCGCGTGTCCTGACTTTC. It is translated as CATSGGGPTARVLTF. V usage is TRBV15 and J usage is TRBJ2-6; D may be TRBD2 (7 bases). Trimming shortened V by 5 bases and J by 13 bases, and 21 bases separated the two germline ends. Germline CDR1 and CDR2: LNHNV and YYDKDF (reference sequence). The CDR3 totals 15 residues.

The V gene is TRBV10-3, the J gene TRBJ2-2; 9 bases line up with TRBD1. V lost 3 bases and J lost 2; bases outside the gene matches: 7. The CDR3 runs 17 residues. Germline V gene data show CDR1 as ENHRY and CDR2 as SYGVKD. This CDR3 is CAISDVGQGINTGELFF. CDR3 DNA sequence: TGTGCCATCAGTGATGTCGGACAGGGGATAAACACCGGGGAGCTGTTTTTT.

This rearrangement joins TRBV11-2 to TRBJ1-2; D gene ambiguous. The germline gives CDR1 SGHAT, CDR2 FQNNGV. V was pared by 5 bases and J by 2 bases, with 6 bases between. This CDR3 spans 12 amino acids. The CDR3 loop is CASSQTNYGYTF. CDR3 DNA sequence: TGTGCCAGCAGCCAGACAAACTATGGCTACACCTTC. Full variable domain (rest looked up from reference TRBV11-2 and TRBJ1-2): EAGVAQSPRYKIIEKRQSVAFWCNPISGHATLYWYQQILGQGPKLLIQFQNNGVVDDSQLPKDRFSAERLKGVDSTLKIQPAKLEDSAVYLCASSQTNYGYTFGSGTRLTVV.

This clone was picked up one time. The J gene is TRBJ2-3, the V gene TRBV19; D may be TRBD1 (5 bases). The V end lost 1 base, the J end lost 6 bases, and 11 bases lay between the germline ends. CDR1 LNHDA and CDR2 SQIVND come from the germline V gene (reference sequence). There are 14 residues in the CDR3. The CDR3 nucleotides read TGTGCCAGTAGTATAGCTACAGGTCCCGATACGCAGTATTTT. This gives the protein CASSIATGPDTQYF.

V gene TRBV5-1 combines with J gene TRBJ1-3; D not certain. The CDR3 runs to 14 residues. Per the germline V gene, CDR1 is SGHRS and CDR2 is YFSETQ. V lost 4 bases and J lost 4, with 12 bases in between. CDR3 loop: CASSLDLRGNTIYF. In DNA, the CDR3 is TGCGCCAGCAGCCTGGACTTACGGGGAAACACCATATATTTT.

The V call is TRBV7-9, the J call TRBJ2-5, with TRBD1 matching over 9 bases. V dropped 7 bases and J dropped 5; count of bases not matched to a gene: 8. The CDR3 is 14 amino acids. The germline CDR1 and CDR2 sequences are SEHNR and FQNEAQ (reference sequence). CDR3 sequence (DNA): TGTGCCAGCATCACGCCCGGGACAGGGGAGACCCAGTACTTC. It yields the protein CASITPGTGETQYF.

The gene calls are TRBV3-1 (or the pseudogene TRBV3-2) and TRBJ1-4, with D uncertain. The V gene lost 1 base and the J gene lost 8 bases, with 11 bases spanning the gap. The germline V gene has CDR1 LGHDT and CDR2 YNNKEL (reference sequence). This CDR3 has 14 residues. This CDR3 is CASSQASVMEKLFF. In nucleotides, the CDR3 is TGTGCCAGCAGCCAAGCCTCGGTAATGGAAAAACTGTTTTTT.

V and J are TRBV5-1 and TRBJ1-4, with TRBD1 as a possible D gene (5 bases). The CDR3 has 14 residues. Per the germline V gene, CDR1 is SGHRS and CDR2 is YFSETQ. The germline V and J ends were trimmed by 3 bases and 4 bases, with 10 bases remaining between them. CDR3 in DNA: TGCGCCAGCAGCTGGGGACTGAATAATGAAAAACTGTTTTTT. This sequence encodes CASSWGLNNEKLFF.

The V call is TRBV4-3, the J call TRBJ2-2; the D gene is possibly TRBD2 (5 bases). This CDR3 region has 17 residues. Trimming removed 0 bases at V and 4 bases at J, with 15 bases between. Per the germline V gene, CDR1 is LGHNA and CDR2 is YSLEER. Here the CDR3 reads CASSQDGLEGFTGELFF. CDR3 nucleotide sequence: TGCGCCAGCAGCCAAGATGGGCTAGAGGGTTTCACCGGGGAGCTGTTTTTT.

The CDR3 sequence is CASNTGSTNYGYTF. CDR3 bases: TGTGCCAGCAATACCGGGAGTACTAACTATGGCTACACCTTC. The rearrangement uses TRBV28 and TRBJ1-2; D gene ambiguous. Trimming shortened V by 7 bases and J by 0 bases, and 12 bases separated the two germline ends. From germline, CDR1 is MDHEN and CDR2 SYDVKM. The CDR3 spans 14 residues.

This chain joins TRBV24-1 and TRBJ2-1, with 9 bases fitting TRBD1. The germline CDR1 and CDR2 sequences are KGHDR and SFDVKD. This CDR3 region has 16 residues. The V gene end was trimmed by 1 base and the J gene end by 6 bases; junction bases not matched to a gene: 6. The CDR3 DNA reads as TGTGCCACCAGTGATTTTACGGACAGGGGTTTCAATGAGCAGTTCTTC. This gives the protein CATSDFTDRGFNEQFF.

The chain recombines TRBV2 with TRBJ2-5; D is undetermined. The germline V gene encodes CDR1 SNHLY and CDR2 FYNNEI. The V gene lost 7 bases and the J gene lost 4 bases, with 13 bases spanning the gap. The CDR3 has 13 amino acids. CDR3 DNA: TGTGCCAGCAACCTACTAAGGTTAGAGACCCAGTACTTC. It specifies CASNLLRLETQYF.

V and J are TRBV5-5 and TRBJ1-5; no clear D. V was cut by 5 bases and J by 7 bases, with 16 bases left in between. From germline, CDR1 is SGHKS and CDR2 YYEKEE (reference sequence). CDR3 length equals 14 residues. CDR3 region: CASSPGFPGQPQHF. The CDR3 DNA follows: TGTGCCAGCAGTCCCGGGTTCCCCGGGCAGCCCCAGCATTTT. The whole variable domain, remainder taken from reference TRBV5-5 and TRBJ1-5, is DAGVTQSPTHLIKTRGQQVTLRCSPISGHKSVSWYQQVLGQGPQFIFQYYEKEERGRGNFPDRFSARQFPNYSSELNVNALLLGDSALYLCASSPGFPGQPQHFGDGTRLSIL.

The chain recombines TRBV7-2 with TRBJ2-3, with 8 bases lining up with TRBD2. Germline CDR1 reads SGHTA; CDR2 reads FQGNSA. This CDR3 comprises 17 residues. Losses at the gene ends were 5 bases for V and 0 bases for J; bases not matched to a gene: 10. The CDR3 nucleotides read TGTGCCAGCAGCCACGGGGCGGGAGGCCCTAGCACAGATACGCAGTATTTT. This translates into CASSHGAGGPSTDTQYF.

The rearrangement uses TRBV6-5 and TRBJ2-3, with D possibly matching TRBD1 (6 bases). This CDR3 contains 15 residues. Germline-derived CDR1 and CDR2 are MNHEY and SVGAGI. Between the trimmed V and J ends, which lost 5 bases and 1 base, there was a span of 13 bases. The CDR3 DNA is TGTGCCAGCAGTCCTGACCGGACAGGCACAGATACGCAGTATTTT. Translated, it gives CASSPDRTGTDTQYF.

The rearrangement joins TRBV7-8 to TRBJ1-1; D not certain. CDR1 SGHVS and CDR2 FQNEAQ come from the germline V gene. CDR3 size: 13 residues. V was pared by 1 base and J by 0 bases, with 3 bases between. CDR3 in amino acids: CASSLDLNTEAFF. The CDR3 nucleotides read TGTGCCAGCAGCTTAGACTTGAACACTGAAGCTTTCTTT.

The genes are TRBV4-1 and TRBJ2-2, with D uncertain. Germline loops: CDR1 MGHRA, CDR2 YSYEKL. CDR3 size: 16 residues. V lost 1 base and J lost 1, with 10 bases in between. CDR3 coding DNA: TGCGCCAGCAGCCAAGGTTTGGCGGAGAACACCGGGGAGCTGTTTTTT. This encodes CASSQGLAENTGELFF.

V gene TRBV7-2 combines with J gene TRBJ2-6, with a possible D match to TRBD2 (7 bases). Trimming took off 7 bases at V and 0 bases at J, with 22 bases between the two ends. Germline V gene lookup returns CDR1 SGHTA and CDR2 FQGNSA. This CDR3 has 19 residues. CDR3 bases: TGTGCCAGCACCCCCTGGTGGGGGGGCGCCGGCTCTGGGGCCAACGTCCTGACTTTC. This sequence encodes CASTPWWGGAGSGANVLTF.

The rearrangement uses TRBV4-3 and TRBJ1-4; D ambiguous. The CDR3 length is 16 residues. The V gene lost 0 bases and the J gene lost 5 bases, with 13 bases spanning the gap. Germline lookup yields CDR1 LGHNA and CDR2 YSLEER. The CDR3 coding sequence is TGCGCCAGCAGCCAAGAGTCAGGCCAGAGAAATGAAAAACTGTTTTTT. It yields the protein CASSQESGQRNEKLFF.